This paragraph reports one T cell receptor beta chain. The data belong to a study of blood T cell repertoires in COVID-19. Study details: Acute-phase and convalescent COVID-19 samples originated in the United States, Italy and Spain. Sources were T cells, B-cell-depleted T cells, or PBMCs; the material itself was cDNA or gDNA.

In the original processing: Using reference gene primer amplification, nucleated cell counts were estimated. Here immunoSEQ multiplex PCR was the method, and the copy in TCRdb shows in-frame clones only, minus some. That table is the source of V, J and clone size, and D and trimming were worked out from the DNA. The repertoire has some 120,000 clones, almost 80% of them found once; the top ten carry just under 25%. This clonotype originated in a human donor in a cohort sampled during active COVID-19. The sample comprised peripheral blood.

The CDR3 nucleotides are TGTGCCAGCAGGCGGGACCGAGGATTCTACGAGCAGTACTTC. Translating it yields CASRRDRGFYEQYF. This chain connects TRBV2 to TRBJ2-7; D may be TRBD2 (6 bases). The CDR3 has 14 amino acids. From germline, CDR1 is SNHLY and CDR2 FYNNEI. With 6 bases removed from V and 3 bases from J, the gap between germline ends came to 15 bases.